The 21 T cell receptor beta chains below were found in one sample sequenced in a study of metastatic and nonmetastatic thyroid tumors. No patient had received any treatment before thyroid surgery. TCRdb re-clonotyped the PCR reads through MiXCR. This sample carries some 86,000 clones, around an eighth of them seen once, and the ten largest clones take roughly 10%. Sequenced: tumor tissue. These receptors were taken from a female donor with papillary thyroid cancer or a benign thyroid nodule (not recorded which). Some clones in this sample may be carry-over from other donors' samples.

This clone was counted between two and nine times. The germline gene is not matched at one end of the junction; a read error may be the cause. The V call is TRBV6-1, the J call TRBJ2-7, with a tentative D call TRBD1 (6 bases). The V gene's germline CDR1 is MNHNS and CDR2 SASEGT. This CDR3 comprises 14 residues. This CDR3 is CASSEAILPQGTRF. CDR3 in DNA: TGTGCCAGCAGTGAAGCCATACTCCCACAGGGCACTCGCTTC.

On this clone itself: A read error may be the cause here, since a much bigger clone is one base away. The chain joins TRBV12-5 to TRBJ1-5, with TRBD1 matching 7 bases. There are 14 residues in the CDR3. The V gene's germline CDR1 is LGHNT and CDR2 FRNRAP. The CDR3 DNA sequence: TGTTCTAGTGCCCTACAGGGGATGGTTCAGCCCCAGCATTTT. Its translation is CSSALQGMVQPQHF.

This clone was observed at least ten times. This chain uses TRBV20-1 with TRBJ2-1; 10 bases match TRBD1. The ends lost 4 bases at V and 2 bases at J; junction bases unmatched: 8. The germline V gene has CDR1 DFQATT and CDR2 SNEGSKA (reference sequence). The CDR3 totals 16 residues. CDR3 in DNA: TGCAGTGCTAACTCCGCGACAGGGGGCACCTACAATGAGCAGTTCTTC. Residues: CSANSATGGTYNEQFF.

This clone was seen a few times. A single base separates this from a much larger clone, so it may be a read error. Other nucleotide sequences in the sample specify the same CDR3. The CDR3 loop is CASSLAIGGNQPQHF. Written as DNA, the CDR3 is TGTGCCAGCAGTTTAGCCATTGGGGGCAATCAGCCACAGCATTTT. V is TRBV12-3 or TRBV12-4 and J is TRBJ1-5, with D possibly being TRBD1 (6 bases). CDR3 length equals 15 residues.

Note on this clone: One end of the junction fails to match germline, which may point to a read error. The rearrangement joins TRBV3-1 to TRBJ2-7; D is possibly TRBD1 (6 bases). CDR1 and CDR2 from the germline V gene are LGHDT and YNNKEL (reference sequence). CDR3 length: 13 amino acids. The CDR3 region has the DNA TGTGCCAGCGGCCAGGGGCCTGCCTACGAGAAGTACTTC. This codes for CASGQGPAYEKYF.

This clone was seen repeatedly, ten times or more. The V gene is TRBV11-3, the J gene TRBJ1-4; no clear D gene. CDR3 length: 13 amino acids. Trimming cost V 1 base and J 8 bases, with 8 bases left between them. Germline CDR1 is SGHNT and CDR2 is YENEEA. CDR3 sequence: CASSLVVGEKLFF. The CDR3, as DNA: TGTGCCAGCAGCTTAGTGGTTGGCGAAAAACTGTTTTTT. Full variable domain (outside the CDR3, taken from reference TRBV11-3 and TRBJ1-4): EAGVVQSPRYKIIEKKQPVAFWCNPISGHNTLYWYLQNLGQGPELLIRYENEEAVDDSQLPKDRFSAERLKGVDSTLKIQPAELGDSAVYLCASSLVVGEKLFFGSGTQLSVL.

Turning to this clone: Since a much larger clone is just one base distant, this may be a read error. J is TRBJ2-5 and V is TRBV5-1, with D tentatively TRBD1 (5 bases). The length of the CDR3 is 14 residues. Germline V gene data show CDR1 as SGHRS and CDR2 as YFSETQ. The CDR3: CASSFTGDQETHYF. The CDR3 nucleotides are TGCGCCAGCAGCTTCACAGGAGACCAAGAGACCCATTACTTC.

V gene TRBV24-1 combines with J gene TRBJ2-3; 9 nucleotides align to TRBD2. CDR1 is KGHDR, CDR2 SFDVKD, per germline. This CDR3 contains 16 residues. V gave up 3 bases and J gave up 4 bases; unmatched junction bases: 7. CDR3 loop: CATSDLLAGVPDTQYF. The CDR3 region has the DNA TGTGCCACCAGTGATCTTTTAGCGGGAGTGCCAGATACGCAGTATTTT.

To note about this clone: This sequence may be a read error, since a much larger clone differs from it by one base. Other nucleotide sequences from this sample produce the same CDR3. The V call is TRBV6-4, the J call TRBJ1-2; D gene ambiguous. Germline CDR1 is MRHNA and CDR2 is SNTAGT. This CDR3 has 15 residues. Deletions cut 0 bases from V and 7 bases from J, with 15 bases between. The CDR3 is CASSDSPVPVSGYTF. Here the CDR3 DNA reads TGTGCCAGCAGTGACTCTCCAGTCCCTGTAAGTGGCTACACCTTC.

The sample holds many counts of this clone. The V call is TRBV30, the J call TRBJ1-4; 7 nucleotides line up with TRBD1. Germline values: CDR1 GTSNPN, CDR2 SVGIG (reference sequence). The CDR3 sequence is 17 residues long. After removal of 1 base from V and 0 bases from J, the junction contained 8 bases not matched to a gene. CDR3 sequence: CAWSDRGIRSTNEKLFF. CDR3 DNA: TGTGCCTGGAGTGACAGGGGTATAAGATCAACTAATGAAAAACTGTTTTTT.

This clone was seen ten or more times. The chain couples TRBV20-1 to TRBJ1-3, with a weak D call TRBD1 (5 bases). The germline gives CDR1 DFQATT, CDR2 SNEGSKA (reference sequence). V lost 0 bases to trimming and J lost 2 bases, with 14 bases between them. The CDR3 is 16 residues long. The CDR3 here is CSARDQGSSAGNTIYF. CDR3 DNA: TGCAGTGCTAGAGATCAGGGCTCATCAGCTGGAAACACCATATATTTT.

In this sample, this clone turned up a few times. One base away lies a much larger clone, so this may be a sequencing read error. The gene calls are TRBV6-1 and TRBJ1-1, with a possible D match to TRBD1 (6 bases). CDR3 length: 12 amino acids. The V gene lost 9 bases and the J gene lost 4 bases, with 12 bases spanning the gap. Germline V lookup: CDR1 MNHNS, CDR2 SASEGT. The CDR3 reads CASGGWVTEAFF. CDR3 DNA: TGTGCCAGTGGGGGCTGGGTCACTGAAGCTTTCTTT.

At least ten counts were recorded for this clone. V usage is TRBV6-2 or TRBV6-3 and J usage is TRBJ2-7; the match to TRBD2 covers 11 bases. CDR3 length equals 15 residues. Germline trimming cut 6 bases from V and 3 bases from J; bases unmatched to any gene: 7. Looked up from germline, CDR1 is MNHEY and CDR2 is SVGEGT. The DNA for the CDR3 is TGTGCCAGCAGAGGGGGACTAGCGGCCTACTACGAGCAGTACTTC. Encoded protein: CASRGGLAAYYEQYF.

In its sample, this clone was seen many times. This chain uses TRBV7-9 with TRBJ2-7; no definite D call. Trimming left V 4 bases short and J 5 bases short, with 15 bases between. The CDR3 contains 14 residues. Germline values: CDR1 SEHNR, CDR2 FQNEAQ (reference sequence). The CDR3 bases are TGTGCCAGCAGCTACCTGGGCAACGCGGACGAGCAGTACTTC. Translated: CASSYLGNADEQYF.

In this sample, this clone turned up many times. For the CDR3, the DNA is TGTGCCAGCAGTGTCGGGGTGAACACTGAAGCTTTCTTT. Its translation is CASSVGVNTEAFF. The chain is built from TRBV25-1 and TRBJ1-1; D not resolved. This CDR3 is 13 amino acids long. The germline V gene has CDR1 MGHDK and CDR2 SYGVNS. Deletions cut 4 bases from V and 0 bases from J, with 6 bases between.

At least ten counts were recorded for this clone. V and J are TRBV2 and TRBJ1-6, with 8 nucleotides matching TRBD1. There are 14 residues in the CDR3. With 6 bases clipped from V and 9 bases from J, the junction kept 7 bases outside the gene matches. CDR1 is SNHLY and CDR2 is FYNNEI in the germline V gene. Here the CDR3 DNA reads TGTGCCAGCAGACCCGGGACAGGCTTTTCACCCCTCCACTTT. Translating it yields CASRPGTGFSPLHF.

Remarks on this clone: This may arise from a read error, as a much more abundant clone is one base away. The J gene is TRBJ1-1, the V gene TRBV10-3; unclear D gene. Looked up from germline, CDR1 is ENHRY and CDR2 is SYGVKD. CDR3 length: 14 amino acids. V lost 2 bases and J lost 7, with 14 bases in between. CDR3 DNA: TGTGCCATCAGTGAGCCGCCAGTGGAAGGTGAAGCTTTCTTT. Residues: CAISEPPVEGEAFF.

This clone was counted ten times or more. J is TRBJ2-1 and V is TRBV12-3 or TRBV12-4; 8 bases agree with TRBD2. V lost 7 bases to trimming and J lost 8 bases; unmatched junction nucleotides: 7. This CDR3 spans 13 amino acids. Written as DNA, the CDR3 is TGTGCCAGCACCACCCCGGGGGGGGATGAGCAGTTCTTC. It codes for CASTTPGGDEQFF.

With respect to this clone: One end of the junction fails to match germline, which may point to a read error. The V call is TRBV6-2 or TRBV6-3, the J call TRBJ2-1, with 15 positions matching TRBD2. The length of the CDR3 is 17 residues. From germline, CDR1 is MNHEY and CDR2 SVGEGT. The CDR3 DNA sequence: TGTGCCAGCAGTGCCTGGGGACTAGCGGGAGGCACGAATGAGCATTTCTTC. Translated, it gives CASSAWGLAGGTNEHFF.

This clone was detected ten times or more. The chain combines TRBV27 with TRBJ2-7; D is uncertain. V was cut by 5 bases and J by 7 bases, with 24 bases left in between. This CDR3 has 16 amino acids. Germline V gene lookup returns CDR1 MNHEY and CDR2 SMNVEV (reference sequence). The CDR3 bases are TGTGCCAGCAGTCTCCACCTCTCGCTGGGTCTGGGAGAGCAGTACTTC. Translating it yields CASSLHLSLGLGEQYF.

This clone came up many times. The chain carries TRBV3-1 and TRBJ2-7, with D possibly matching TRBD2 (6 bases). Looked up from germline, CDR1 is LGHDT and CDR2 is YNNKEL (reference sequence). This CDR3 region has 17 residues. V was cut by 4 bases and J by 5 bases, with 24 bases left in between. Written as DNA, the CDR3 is TGTGCCAGCAGCCTAGGAGCGGGTACTAGCATTTTTAACGAGCAGTACTTC. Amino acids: CASSLGAGTSIFNEQYF.